The text below deals with one T cell receptor (beta chain). Its target is unknown. Germline-derived CDR1 and CDR2 are SGHRS and YFSETQ. CDR3 length: 14 amino acids. V lost 4 bases, J lost 1 base, and 12 bases lay in between. These data are taken from a study of a mutant IDH1 vaccine in newly diagnosed glioma. Background on the study: Earlier therapy was either radiotherapy, temozolomide, or both, and most got both.

Assay used: immunoSEQ multiplex PCR; TCRdb lists only in-frame clones, some missing. Of 77,000 or so clones in the sample, 75% to 85% were seen once. Time point described: week 47, end of study. In the vaccine, a single dose held 300 ug of the mutant IDH1 20-mer peptide, along with topical imiquimod. Material: PBMCs, obtained from a glioma patient whose treatment included an IDH1 peptide vaccine. This sequence joins TRBV5-1 and TRBJ2-7, with a weak D call TRBD2 (5 bases). This receptor was identified in a man aged 35-49 years with glioma. As DNA, the CDR3 is TGCGCCAGCAGCCCTGGTCCGGGGTCCTACGAGCAGTACTTC. Its translation is CASSPGPGSYEQYF.